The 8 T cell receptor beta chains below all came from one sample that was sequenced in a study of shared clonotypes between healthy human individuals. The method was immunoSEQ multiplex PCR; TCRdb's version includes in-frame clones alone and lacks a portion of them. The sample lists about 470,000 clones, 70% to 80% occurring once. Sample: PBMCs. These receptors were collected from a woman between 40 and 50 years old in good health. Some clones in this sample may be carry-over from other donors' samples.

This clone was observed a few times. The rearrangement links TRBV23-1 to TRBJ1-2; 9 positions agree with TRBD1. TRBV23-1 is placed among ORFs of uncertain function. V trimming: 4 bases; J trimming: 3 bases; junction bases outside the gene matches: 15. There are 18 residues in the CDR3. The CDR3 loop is CASSPQVDRGWVYYGYTF. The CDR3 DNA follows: TGCGCCAGCAGTCCCCAGGTAGACAGGGGGTGGGTTTACTATGGCTACACCTTC.

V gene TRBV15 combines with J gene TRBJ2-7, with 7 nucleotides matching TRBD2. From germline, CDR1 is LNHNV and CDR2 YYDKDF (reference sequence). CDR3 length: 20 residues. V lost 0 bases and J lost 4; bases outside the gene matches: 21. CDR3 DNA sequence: TGTGCCACCAGCAGAGACGGGGATTGGAGAGCGGGACCACATCGGTACGAGCAGTACTTC. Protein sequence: CATSRDGDWRAGPHRYEQYF. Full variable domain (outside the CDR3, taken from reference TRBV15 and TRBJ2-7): DAMVIQNPRYQVTQFGKPVTLSCSQTLNHNVMYWYQQKSSQAPKLLFHYYDKDFNNEADTPDNFQSRRPNTSFCFLDIRSPGLGDTAMYLCATSRDGDWRAGPHRYEQYFGPGTRLTVT.

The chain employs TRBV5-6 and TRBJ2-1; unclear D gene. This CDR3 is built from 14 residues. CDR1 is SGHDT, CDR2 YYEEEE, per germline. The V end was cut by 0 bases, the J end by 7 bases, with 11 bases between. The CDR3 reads CASSLDLLRNEQFF. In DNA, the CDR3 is TGTGCCAGCAGCTTGGACCTCCTCCGTAATGAGCAGTTCTTC. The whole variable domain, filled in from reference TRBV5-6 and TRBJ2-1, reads DAGVTQSPTHLIKTRGQQVTLRCSPKSGHDTVSWYQQALGQGPQFIFQYYEEEERQRGNFPDRFSGHQFPNYSSELNVNALLLGDSALYLCASSLDLLRNEQFFGPGTRLTVL.

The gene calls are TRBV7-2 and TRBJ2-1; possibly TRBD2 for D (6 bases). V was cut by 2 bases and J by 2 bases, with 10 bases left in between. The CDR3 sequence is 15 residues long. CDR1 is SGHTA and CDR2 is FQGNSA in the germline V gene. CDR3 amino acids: CASSLLGGTYNEQFF. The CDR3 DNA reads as TGTGCCAGCAGCTTACTCGGGGGTACCTACAATGAGCAGTTCTTC. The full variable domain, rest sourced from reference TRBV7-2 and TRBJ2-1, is GAGVSQSPSNKVTEKGKDVELRCDPISGHTALYWYRQSLGQGLEFLIYFQGNSAPDKSGLPSDRFSAERTGGSVSTLTIQRTQQEDSAVYLCASSLLGGTYNEQFFGPGTRLTVL.

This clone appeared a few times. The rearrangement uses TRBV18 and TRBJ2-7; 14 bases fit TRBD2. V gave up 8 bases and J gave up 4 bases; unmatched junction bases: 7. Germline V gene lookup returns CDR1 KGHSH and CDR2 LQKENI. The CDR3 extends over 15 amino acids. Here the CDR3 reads CASASGTSGSYEQYF. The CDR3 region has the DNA TGTGCCAGCGCTAGTGGGACTAGCGGGAGTTACGAGCAGTACTTC.

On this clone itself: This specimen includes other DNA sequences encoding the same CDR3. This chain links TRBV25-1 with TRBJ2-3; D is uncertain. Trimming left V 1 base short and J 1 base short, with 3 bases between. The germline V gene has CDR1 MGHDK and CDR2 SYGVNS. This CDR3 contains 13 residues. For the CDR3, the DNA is TGTGCCAGCAGTGAATTCGGCACAGATACGCAGTATTTT. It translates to CASSEFGTDTQYF.

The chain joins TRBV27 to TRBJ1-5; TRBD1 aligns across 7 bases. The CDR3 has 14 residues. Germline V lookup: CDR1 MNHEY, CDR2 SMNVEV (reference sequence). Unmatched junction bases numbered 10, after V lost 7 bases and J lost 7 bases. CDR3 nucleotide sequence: TGTGCCAGCAAGGGGGCAGGGGAGGACCAGCCCCAGCATTTT. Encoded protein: CASKGAGEDQPQHF.

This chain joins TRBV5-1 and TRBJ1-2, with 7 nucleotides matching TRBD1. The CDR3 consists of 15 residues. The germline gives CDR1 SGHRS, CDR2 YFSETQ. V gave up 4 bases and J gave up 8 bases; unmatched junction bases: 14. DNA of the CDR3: TGCGCCAGCAGCCCAGGAGCCCAGGGGGGCTTAGGCTACACCTTC. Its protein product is CASSPGAQGGLGYTF.